This is a list of T cell receptor beta chains from one sample in a study of vaccination and CD4 T cells after COVID-19. These TCRs' antigens remain unknown. TCRdb analysed the PCR reads with MiXCR anew, one entry per CDR3 protein. The table lists about 11,000 distinct CDR3 sequences, around 30% of them singletons. The sample comprised CD4+ T cells from blood, cultured in vitro. These receptors were collected from a human donor in good health. Each CDR3 is given with its conserved first and last residue. The D gene is left open where the match is weak. Not all rows give a size; the values are once, few, many and, for expanded clones, a class.

v_gene: TRBV25-1; j_gene: TRBJ2-2; d_gene: -; abundance: -; CDR3nt: TGTGCCAGCAGCGAAAATGCGAACACCGGGGAGCTGTTTTTT; CDR3aa: CASSENANTGELFF
v_gene: TRBV2; j_gene: TRBJ1-2; d_gene: -; abundance: medium-sized; CDR3nt: TGTGCCAGCCAAGCCGGACAGAACTATGGCTACACCTTC; CDR3aa: CASQAGQNYGYTF
v_gene: TRBV28; j_gene: TRBJ2-2; d_gene: -; abundance: once; CDR3nt: TGTGCCAGCATCCCTTTCCCGAACACCGGGGAGCTGTTTTTT; CDR3aa: CASIPFPNTGELFF
v_gene: TRBV6-5; j_gene: TRBJ2-6; d_gene: TRBD1; abundance: -; CDR3nt: TGTGCCAGCAGTTACGAGACAGGGGGCTCTGGGGCCAACGTCCTGACTTTC; CDR3aa: CASSYETGGSGANVLTF
v_gene: TRBV6-5; j_gene: TRBJ2-6; d_gene: TRBD2; abundance: few; CDR3nt: TGTGCCAGCAGTTATCGGGGGGTTGGGGCCAACGTCCTGACTTTC; CDR3aa: CASSYRGVGANVLTF
v_gene: TRBV21-1; j_gene: TRBJ1-5; d_gene: -; abundance: medium-sized; CDR3nt: TGTGCCAGCAGCAAGGGGGCAGGGGAAAGTCAGCCCCAGCATTTT; CDR3aa: CASSKGAGESQPQHF
v_gene: TRBV24-1; j_gene: TRBJ1-5; d_gene: TRBD1; abundance: medium-sized; CDR3nt: TGTGCCACCAGCCCCCGACAGGGAGGTCAGCCCCAGCATTTT; CDR3aa: CATSPRQGGQPQHF
v_gene: TRBV28; j_gene: TRBJ1-5; d_gene: -; abundance: medium-sized; CDR3nt: TGTGCCAGCAGCCGCAGGAAGGGCCCTTATAGCAATCAGCCCCAGCATTTT; CDR3aa: CASSRRKGPYSNQPQHF
v_gene: TRBV20-1; j_gene: TRBJ2-7; d_gene: -; abundance: medium-sized; CDR3nt: TGCAGTGCTAGGAATGGAGCCGAGCAGTACTTC; CDR3aa: CSARNGAEQYF
v_gene: TRBV19; j_gene: TRBJ1-2; d_gene: -; abundance: few; CDR3nt: TGTGCCAGTAGTCGACAGCCATATGGCTACACCTTC; CDR3aa: CASSRQPYGYTF
v_gene: TRBV19; j_gene: TRBJ1-5; d_gene: -; abundance: -; CDR3nt: TGTGCCAGTAGCTACAGGGACGCGGGTCGGCCCCAGCATTTT; CDR3aa: CASSYRDAGRPQHF
v_gene: TRBV7-2; j_gene: TRBJ2-2; d_gene: -; abundance: few; CDR3nt: TGTGCCAGCAGCTTACAGGGATCGGCCGGGGAGCTGTTTTTT; CDR3aa: CASSLQGSAGELFF
v_gene: TRBV25-1; j_gene: TRBJ2-1; d_gene: -; abundance: -; CDR3nt: TGTGCCAGCAGTGAAACCCTGGGTGGAGGGCAGTTCTTC; CDR3aa: CASSETLGGGQFF
v_gene: TRBV19; j_gene: TRBJ2-3; d_gene: TRBD1; abundance: -; CDR3nt: TGTGCCAGTACCCCACGGGGACAGGGAGGCACAGATACGCAGTATTTT; CDR3aa: CASTPRGQGGTDTQYF
v_gene: TRBV7-7; j_gene: TRBJ2-1; d_gene: -; abundance: -; CDR3nt: TGTGCTAGCAGCTTTTTAGGAGGGTACAATGAGCAGTTCTTC; CDR3aa: CASSFLGGYNEQFF
v_gene: TRBV7-7; j_gene: TRBJ2-3; d_gene: -; abundance: -; CDR3nt: TGTGCTAGCAGCTTAGGGTCGGGAGATTCGGATACGCAGTATTTT; CDR3aa: CASSLGSGDSDTQYF
v_gene: TRBV2; j_gene: TRBJ1-5; d_gene: -; abundance: few; CDR3nt: TGTGCCAGCAGTGACCGGGCGCGGCCCCAGCATTTT; CDR3aa: CASSDRARPQHF
v_gene: TRBV5-1; j_gene: TRBJ1-1; d_gene: -; abundance: few; CDR3nt: TGCGCCAGCAACCCCCGGGGGATCGGGAACACTGAAGCTTTCTTT; CDR3aa: CASNPRGIGNTEAFF
v_gene: TRBV7-2; j_gene: TRBJ2-1; d_gene: -; abundance: -; CDR3nt: TGTGCCAGCAGCTTAGCGCCAGTATCCTACAATGAGCAGTTCTTC; CDR3aa: CASSLAPVSYNEQFF
v_gene: TRBV11-3; j_gene: TRBJ2-2; d_gene: -; abundance: few; CDR3nt: TGTGCCAGCAGCTTAGTTCCGGGCGCCGGGGAGCTGTTTTTT; CDR3aa: CASSLVPGAGELFF
v_gene: TRBV28; j_gene: TRBJ2-7; d_gene: -; abundance: few; CDR3nt: TGTGCCAGCCGACAACCCAATTCCTACGAGCAGTACTTC; CDR3aa: CASRQPNSYEQYF
v_gene: TRBV11-2; j_gene: TRBJ2-1; d_gene: -; abundance: -; CDR3nt: TGTGCCAGCAGCTTAGATGGGTCCTTCCAGCAGTTCTTC; CDR3aa: CASSLDGSFQQFF
v_gene: TRBV20-1; j_gene: TRBJ1-6; d_gene: -; abundance: -; CDR3nt: TGCAGTGCCGGCGCTCCCCAGGGGAATAATTCACCCCTCCACTTT; CDR3aa: CSAGAPQGNNSPLHF
v_gene: TRBV7-9; j_gene: TRBJ1-1; d_gene: -; abundance: -; CDR3nt: TGTGCCAGCCTACCACTAGGAGGGGTGAACACTGAAGCTTTCTTT; CDR3aa: CASLPLGGVNTEAFF
v_gene: TRBV6-1; j_gene: TRBJ2-7; d_gene: -; abundance: -; CDR3nt: TGTGCCAGCACCATAGGGGCCTACGAGCAGTACTTC; CDR3aa: CASTIGAYEQYF
v_gene: TRBV7-2; j_gene: TRBJ1-5; d_gene: TRBD1; abundance: medium-sized; CDR3nt: TGTGCCAGCAGCTTCGCAGGGGGTCAGCCCCAGCATTTT; CDR3aa: CASSFAGGQPQHF
v_gene: TRBV28; j_gene: TRBJ2-3; d_gene: -; abundance: few; CDR3nt: TGTGCCAGCAGTCAGAGCACGCAGTATTTT; CDR3aa: CASSQSTQYF
v_gene: TRBV28; j_gene: TRBJ1-2; d_gene: -; abundance: -; CDR3nt: TGTGCCAGCAGTTTGGGCCATGGCTACACCTTC; CDR3aa: CASSLGHGYTF
v_gene: TRBV4-3; j_gene: TRBJ1-2; d_gene: TRBD1; abundance: -; CDR3nt: TGCGCCAGCAGCCAACCCGGGACAGGGATTTTTGGCTACACCTTC; CDR3aa: CASSQPGTGIFGYTF
v_gene: TRBV7-9; j_gene: TRBJ2-7; d_gene: TRBD1; abundance: few; CDR3nt: TGTGCCAGCAGCTACAGGGGGCCGGGAGATTACGAGCAGTACTTC; CDR3aa: CASSYRGPGDYEQYF
v_gene: TRBV28; j_gene: TRBJ1-5; d_gene: -; abundance: -; CDR3nt: TGTGCCAGCAGCTCCCAAAAAAGGGTGAGCAATCAGCCCCAGCATTTT; CDR3aa: CASSSQKRVSNQPQHF
v_gene: TRBV11-3; j_gene: TRBJ2-7; d_gene: TRBD2; abundance: few; CDR3nt: TGTGCCAGCAGCTTAACCGTTACGGGAGGGTCCTACGAGCAGTACTTC; CDR3aa: CASSLTVTGGSYEQYF
v_gene: TRBV7-3; j_gene: TRBJ1-1; d_gene: -; abundance: medium-sized; CDR3nt: TGTGCCAGCAGCTTCCCCAATACTGAAGCTTTCTTT; CDR3aa: CASSFPNTEAFF
v_gene: TRBV29-1; j_gene: TRBJ2-7; d_gene: TRBD2; abundance: -; CDR3nt: TGCAGCGCCATGACAGTAGCGGGAGGGCCCAACGAGCAGTACTTC; CDR3aa: CSAMTVAGGPNEQYF
v_gene: TRBV4-2; j_gene: TRBJ2-7; d_gene: TRBD1; abundance: -; CDR3nt: TGTGCCAGCAGCCGGATTTCCGGGACAGGGGGACACGAGCAGTACTTC; CDR3aa: CASSRISGTGGHEQYF
v_gene: TRBV7-3; j_gene: TRBJ2-7; d_gene: TRBD1; abundance: few; CDR3nt: TGTGCCAGCAGCCCCCGGGACAGACGCTACGAGCAGTACTTC; CDR3aa: CASSPRDRRYEQYF
v_gene: TRBV6-2/TRBV6-3; j_gene: TRBJ2-7; d_gene: -; abundance: few; CDR3nt: -; CDR3aa: CASILGPHKYEQYF
v_gene: TRBV7-2; j_gene: TRBJ2-1; d_gene: TRBD2; abundance: -; CDR3nt: TGTGCCAGCAGCGCACCGGGACTACAACACAATGAGCAGTTCTTC; CDR3aa: CASSAPGLQHNEQFF
v_gene: TRBV19; j_gene: TRBJ2-7; d_gene: -; abundance: -; CDR3nt: TGTGCCAGTAGTATAGGTTACGAGCAGTACTTC; CDR3aa: CASSIGYEQYF
v_gene: TRBV11-2; j_gene: TRBJ1-5; d_gene: -; abundance: -; CDR3nt: TGTGCCAGCAGCTTAGTCGGGGGGTGGCAGGAAAATCAGCCCCAGCATTTT; CDR3aa: CASSLVGGWQENQPQHF
v_gene: TRBV7-2; j_gene: TRBJ1-3; d_gene: -; abundance: -; CDR3nt: TGTGCCAGCAGCTTGGATTTTAGGGGCGCTGGAAACACCATATATTTT; CDR3aa: CASSLDFRGAGNTIYF
v_gene: TRBV27; j_gene: TRBJ2-7; d_gene: -; abundance: -; CDR3nt: TGTGCCAGCAGTTTATGGGGGAGTGGCTCCTACGAGCAGTACTTC; CDR3aa: CASSLWGSGSYEQYF
v_gene: TRBV28; j_gene: TRBJ2-2; d_gene: -; abundance: -; CDR3nt: TGTGCCAGCCGAACTCTAGGAGGCGTCACCGGGGAGCTGTTTTTT; CDR3aa: CASRTLGGVTGELFF
v_gene: TRBV7-8; j_gene: TRBJ1-2; d_gene: -; abundance: -; CDR3nt: TGTGCCAGCAGCTTAGCCTTCGGACAACTTTCCAGGTTCCATGGCTACACCTTC; CDR3aa: CASSLAFGQLSRFHGYTF
v_gene: TRBV5-1; j_gene: TRBJ2-6; d_gene: TRBD1; abundance: -; CDR3nt: TGCGCCAGCAGCCCTACGGGACAGGCCTCTGGGGCCAACGTCCTGACTTTC; CDR3aa: CASSPTGQASGANVLTF
v_gene: TRBV14; j_gene: TRBJ2-7; d_gene: TRBD2; abundance: -; CDR3nt: TGTGCCAGCAGCCAAGATTCGCGGGAGAAGTACTTC; CDR3aa: CASSQDSREKYF
v_gene: TRBV18; j_gene: TRBJ2-5; d_gene: -; abundance: few; CDR3nt: TGTGCCAGCTCCGGACTGGAGACCCAGTACTTC; CDR3aa: CASSGLETQYF
v_gene: TRBV12-3/TRBV12-4; j_gene: TRBJ1-1; d_gene: TRBD1; abundance: -; CDR3nt: TGTGCCAGCAGCCGGACAGGGGGAGGTTTCGGCACTGAAGCTTTCTTT; CDR3aa: CASSRTGGGFGTEAFF
v_gene: TRBV7-3; j_gene: TRBJ2-1; d_gene: -; abundance: -; CDR3nt: TGTGCCAGCAGCTCCTCGGTCGGGGGTGAGCAGTTCTTC; CDR3aa: CASSSSVGGEQFF
v_gene: TRBV24-1; j_gene: TRBJ2-2; d_gene: -; abundance: -; CDR3nt: TGTGCCACCAGTGATAGGGACTTACGACCGGGGGAGCTGTTTTTT; CDR3aa: CATSDRDLRPGELFF
v_gene: TRBV30; j_gene: TRBJ1-6; d_gene: -; abundance: -; CDR3nt: TGTGCCTGGAGTGTACATCCCAATTCACCCCTCCACTTT; CDR3aa: CAWSVHPNSPLHF
v_gene: TRBV27; j_gene: TRBJ1-2; d_gene: -; abundance: -; CDR3nt: TGTGCCAGCAGTTCTGGCAGGTCTTCCTATGGCTACACCTTC; CDR3aa: CASSSGRSSYGYTF
v_gene: TRBV6-5; j_gene: TRBJ1-1; d_gene: -; abundance: medium-sized; CDR3nt: TGTGCCAGCAGTTACCGGAACACTGAAGCTTTCTTT; CDR3aa: CASSYRNTEAFF
v_gene: TRBV6-1; j_gene: TRBJ1-5; d_gene: -; abundance: few; CDR3nt: TGTGCCAGCAGTGTTGGGGGGGCTCAGCGCAGTCAGCCCCAGCATTTT; CDR3aa: CASSVGGAQRSQPQHF
v_gene: TRBV7-3; j_gene: TRBJ2-7; d_gene: TRBD2; abundance: -; CDR3nt: TGTGCCAGCAGTCGCACTAGCGGGAGCTTCTACGAGCAGTACTTC; CDR3aa: CASSRTSGSFYEQYF
v_gene: TRBV27; j_gene: TRBJ1-2; d_gene: TRBD1; abundance: few; CDR3nt: TGTGCCAGCAGTTTAAACCAGGGGGCGCGGGTCTATGGCTACACCTTC; CDR3aa: CASSLNQGARVYGYTF
v_gene: TRBV5-1; j_gene: TRBJ2-5; d_gene: -; abundance: -; CDR3nt: TGCGCCAGCAGCTTGGAGGACTACCTTCAAGAGACCCAGTACTTC; CDR3aa: CASSLEDYLQETQYF
v_gene: TRBV6-4; j_gene: TRBJ1-1; d_gene: -; abundance: -; CDR3nt: TGTGCCAGCAGTGCCCCTGAAGCTTTCTTT; CDR3aa: CASSAPEAFF